These 13 T cell receptor beta chains came from one sample sequenced in a study of glioma-infiltrating T cells. TCR alpha and beta CDR3 regions were amplified from RNA using iRepertoire nested multiplex PCR. TCRdb passed the multiplex PCR reads through MiXCR, listing each CDR3 protein once. Among about 110,000 distinct CDR3 sequences listed, approximately 26% were seen once. The sample consisted of glioma tissue, nonneoplastic brain tissue, or PBMCs (not recorded which). The receptor source for this set is a human donor with low-grade glioma or glioblastoma, undergoing nonglioma brain surgery, or in good health (not recorded which).

This clonotype was recorded at least ten times. The chain is built from TRBV4-2 and TRBJ2-3, with 8 bases identical to TRBD2. J gave up 8 bases and V 0 bases, and 4 bases lay outside the gene matches. Germline CDR1 LGHNA, CDR2 YNFKEQ. This CDR3 has 14 amino acids. The CDR3 here is CASSQEQRESTQYF. In DNA form, the CDR3 reads TGTGCCAGCAGCCAAGAACAGCGGGAGTCTACGCAGTATTTT.

Note on this clonotype: This CDR3 fails to terminate in the conserved phenylalanine or tryptophan, so it likely reflects a read error. The limits of the CDR3 on the DNA are not certain, so only TCRdb's listed CDR3 is given. The CDR3: CTSSYKGNGYTC. The chain couples TRBV6-5 to TRBJ1-2. Inclusive of both ends, the CDR3 amounts to 12 amino acids. In germline, CDR1 is MNHEY, CDR2 SVGAGI.

This clonotype was detected a few times. In DNA form, the CDR3 reads TGTGCCAGCAGCTCATTGGACAGAGAGAACTATGGCTACACCTTC. Its protein product is CASSSLDRENYGYTF. The chain carries TRBV7-9 and TRBJ1-2; tentatively, D is TRBD1 (6 bases). CDR3 length: 15 residues. V lost 4 bases and J lost 2, with 14 bases in between. In germline, CDR1 is SEHNR, CDR2 FQNEAQ (reference sequence).

Many counts were recorded for this clonotype. This rearrangement joins TRBV7-2 to TRBJ2-3, with unresolved D. V was clipped by 2 bases and J by 0 bases, with 12 bases between them. Germline loops: CDR1 SGHTA, CDR2 FQGNSA. This CDR3 is built from 16 residues. The CDR3 is CASSLLSQPSTDTQYF. In nucleotides, the CDR3 is TGTGCCAGCAGCTTATTAAGTCAACCTAGCACAGATACGCAGTATTTT. The entire variable domain, with the rest obtained from reference TRBV7-2 and TRBJ2-3, is as follows: GAGVSQSPSNKVTEKGKDVELRCDPISGHTALYWYRQSLGQGLEFLIYFQGNSAPDKSGLPSDRFSAERTGGSVSTLTIQRTQQEDSAVYLCASSLLSQPSTDTQYFGPGTRLTVL.

This clonotype has at least ten counts. The rearrangement links TRBV24-1 to TRBJ2-1; perhaps TRBD2 as D (5 bases). Per germline, CDR1 KGHDR and CDR2 SFDVKD. The CDR3 is made up of 13 amino acids. V shed 3 bases and J shed 8 bases, with 10 bases lying between them. The CDR3 protein is CATSDLTSDEQFF. Written as DNA, the CDR3 is TGTGCCACCAGTGATCTCACTAGTGATGAGCAGTTCTTC.

This clonotype was observed many times. The J gene is TRBJ1-5, the V gene TRBV28, with a weak D call TRBD1 (5 bases). This CDR3 has 14 residues. The V gene's germline CDR1 is MDHEN and CDR2 SYDVKM. Trimming left V 2 bases short and J 9 bases short, with 14 bases between. This chain's CDR3 is CASSLLTAGRPQHF. Here the CDR3 DNA reads TGTGCCAGCAGTTTACTGACGGCGGGACGGCCCCAGCATTTT. Using reference TRBV28 and TRBJ1-5 for the parts outside the CDR3, the full variable domain is DVKVTQSSRYLVKRTGEKVFLECVQDMDHENMFWYRQDPGLGLRLIYFSYDVKMKEKGDIPEGYSVSREKKERFSLILESASTNQTSMYLCASSLLTAGRPQHFGDGTRLSIL.

This clonotype was recorded a few times. V is TRBV5-6 and J is TRBJ1-2; D ambiguous. This CDR3 has 13 amino acids. Germline assignment: CDR1 SGHDT and CDR2 YYEEEE. V gave up 1 base and J gave up 5 bases, with 9 bases separating them. CDR3 amino acids: CASSLSRGYGYTF. The CDR3 DNA sequence: TGTGCCAGCAGCTTGTCCCGGGGTTATGGCTACACCTTC.

This clonotype was counted at least ten times. The V call is TRBV6-2 or TRBV6-3, the J call TRBJ1-2; 7 bases line up with TRBD1. This CDR3 region has 14 residues. Germline V gene sequence: CDR1 MNHEY, CDR2 SVGEGT. Trimming at V came to 5 bases and at J to 5 bases, leaving 8 bases not matched to a gene. The CDR3 region is CASSKTGTAYGYTF. CDR3 in DNA: TGTGCCAGCAGTAAAACCGGGACAGCTTATGGCTACACCTTC.

This clonotype has just one count. Since a much larger clone is just one base distant, this may be a read error. V usage is TRBV2 and J usage is TRBJ1-3, with D possibly matching TRBD1 (6 bases). Trimming removed 6 bases at V and 2 bases at J, with 11 bases between. CDR3 length equals 14 residues. CDR1 and CDR2 (germline): SNHLY, FYNNEI. The CDR3 region has the DNA TGTGCCAGCAGCCACACAGGGACTGGAAACACCATATATTTT. Translating it yields CASSHTGTGNTIYF.

This clonotype was counted ten times or more. V and J are TRBV6-2 or TRBV6-3 and TRBJ2-7; D not resolved. Trimming pared 6 bases from V and 0 bases from J, leaving 12 bases between. The CDR3 spans 14 residues. Germline-derived CDR1 and CDR2 are MNHEY and SVGEGT. The CDR3 loop is CASSVVTYSYEQYF. The CDR3 DNA sequence: TGTGCCAGCAGCGTAGTCACCTACTCCTACGAGCAGTACTTC.

This clonotype was observed at least ten times. The rearrangement joins TRBV10-2 to TRBJ1-2; D remains ambiguous. Germline V gene data show CDR1 as WSHSY and CDR2 as SAAADI. The CDR3 has 16 residues. Deletions cut 6 bases from V and 8 bases from J, with 25 bases between. In DNA, the CDR3 is TGCGCCAGCAGGCCACAAGGACGGGAGGCTAGGAGGGGCTACACCTTC. It specifies CASRPQGREARRGYTF.

This clonotype was detected many times. This rearrangement joins TRBV11-2 to TRBJ2-5; TRBD1 agrees at 7 bases. CDR1 SGHAT and CDR2 FQNNGV come from the germline V gene. V dropped 5 bases and J dropped 4; count of bases not matched to a gene: 10. The CDR3 has 15 residues. CDR3 region: CASSPRQGMVETQYF. The CDR3 DNA is TGTGCCAGCAGCCCCCGACAGGGAATGGTAGAGACCCAGTACTTC.

J is TRBJ2-1 and V is TRBV19, with TRBD2 identical over 8 bases. The germline V gene has CDR1 LNHDA and CDR2 SQIVND (reference sequence). Trimming at V came to 7 bases and at J to 6 bases, leaving 11 bases not matched to a gene. This CDR3 comprises 15 residues. CDR3 coding DNA: TGTGCCAGTATTTGGGGGAGCGGGAGCATCAATGAGCAGTTCTTC. Amino acids: CASIWGSGSINEQFF.